This T cell receptor (beta chain) appears in the sequencing data of a study of PD-1 blockade in mismatch repair-deficient tumors. Broader study findings: After pembrolizumab, tumor-resident clones rose rapidly, then generally contracted before radiologic responses.

CDR1 and CDR2 from the germline V gene are SGHTS and YDEGEE. This CDR3 is 15 amino acids long. Trimming cost V 1 base and J 6 bases, with 16 bases left between them. The table came from immunoSEQ multiplex PCR; TCRdb's copy has only in-frame clones and leaves some out. Found here are about 25,000 clones, approximately 84% of them singletons; the top ten hold under 3.5%. Note on this clone: What it binds is unknown.

The TCR-sequenced patients were a few responders to pembrolizumab. Sequenced material: PBMCs, taken before pembrolizumab treatment. This TCR was sampled from an adult with mismatch repair-deficient cancer. The V gene is TRBV5-8, the J gene TRBJ1-1; D unresolved. CDR3 residues: CASSLYGSGVPEAFF. The CDR3 coding sequence is TGTGCCAGCAGCTTGTATGGCTCGGGAGTCCCTGAAGCTTTCTTT.